A selection of T cell receptor beta chains follows, all from one sample in a study of blood T cell repertoires in COVID-19. Sequencing used immunoSEQ multiplex PCR; TCRdb keeps in-frame clones, though not all of them. The profile shows about 230,000 clones, approximately 91% of them singletons. Sequencing was carried out using peripheral blood. Every receptor here comes from a woman in her sixties with acute or convalescent COVID-19. CDR3s leave out the opening cysteine and the closing phenylalanine or tryptophan.

v_call	cdr3_length	j_call	cdr3_aa
TRBV25-1	13	TRBJ1-4	ASSEMKGFNEKLF
TRBV4-2	14	TRBJ1-2	ASSQPGTGNSGGYT
TRBV25-1	14	TRBJ2-2	ASSDPGHPNTGELF
TRBV7-2	11	TRBJ2-1	ASSLLGYNEQF
TRBV5-4	11	TRBJ1-2	ASSLEGVYGYT
TRBV19	15	TRBJ1-1	ASSIDHYRGSNTEAF
TRBV5-1	13	TRBJ1-2	ASSFTGDPDYGYT
TRBV13	14	TRBJ2-1	ASSPTVLAGVNEQF
TRBV11-2	13	TRBJ1-2	ASSLAGQVGSGYT
TRBV5-5	13	TRBJ1-5	ASKTGPLSNQPQH
TRBV5-1	15	TRBJ1-4	ASSLALDGVNNEKLF
TRBV2	13	TRBJ1-2	ASKIQRQGVYGYT
TRBV19	12	TRBJ2-1	ASSIQRGYNEQF